This T cell receptor (beta chain) was obtained from a study of Tregs in tolerant kidney transplant recipients. Study details: A 3-day belatacept mixed lymphocyte reaction, sometimes plus 5-day graft donor restimulation, preceded CD4+CD25+CD127- sorting. Broader study findings: Tregs expanded with activated donor B cells seemed most donor-specific. This study did not directly address biological reproducibility. Validation in larger populations is needed because few patients were studied.

Profiling relied on immunoSEQ multiplex PCR, and the TCRdb table lists in-frame clones only, not all of them. The data contain tens of thousands of clones, less than 97% of them seen just once; the ten biggest clones take up 0.3% to 0.4%. With regard to this clone: Its target is unknown.

The CDR3 consists of 14 residues. Trimming took 4 bases from V and 1 from J, leaving 7 bases between them. Germline V gene data show CDR1 as WNHNN and CDR2 as SYGVQD (reference sequence). Material: Tregs from blood cultured with allogeneic cells. The rearrangement joins TRBV10-1 to TRBJ2-2, with D hard to call. This TCR was sampled from a human donor in good health. The DNA of the CDR3 is TGCGCCAGCAGTGTGAACAGGAACACCGGGGAGCTGTTTTTT. It encodes CASSVNRNTGELFF.